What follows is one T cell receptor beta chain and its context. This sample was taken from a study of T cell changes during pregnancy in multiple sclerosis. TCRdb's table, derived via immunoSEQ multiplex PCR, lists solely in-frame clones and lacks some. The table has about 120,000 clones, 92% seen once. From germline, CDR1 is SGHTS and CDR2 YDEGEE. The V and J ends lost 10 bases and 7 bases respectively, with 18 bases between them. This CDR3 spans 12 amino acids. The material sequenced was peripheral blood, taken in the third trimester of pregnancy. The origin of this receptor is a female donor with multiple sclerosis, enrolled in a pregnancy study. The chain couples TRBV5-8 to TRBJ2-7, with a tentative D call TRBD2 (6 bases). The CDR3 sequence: CAGRTRGNEQYF. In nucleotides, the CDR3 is TGTGCCGGGCGGACTCGGGGGAATGAGCAGTACTTC.